One and the same sample provided the 20 T cell receptor beta chains below, sequenced in a study of spatial heterogeneity in lung cancer. As to time point: sample taken at primary tumor resection. TCRdb analysed the 5' RACE reads with MiXCR anew, one entry per CDR3 protein. The sample carries some 20,000 distinct CDR3 sequences, 7% to 7.5% recorded once. Antigen specificity for these receptors is unknown. Findings of the study overall: One measure, the expanded intratumoral alpha and beta TCR count, tracked tumor mutation counts.

The sample consisted of lung tumor tissue, taken at surgery. The receptors were gathered from a female donor with early-stage non-small cell lung cancer.

This clonotype showed up many times. The chain carries TRBV30 and TRBJ1-6; D gene unclear. The germline V and J ends were trimmed by 5 bases and 7 bases, with 12 bases remaining between them. CDR1 is GTSNPN and CDR2 is SVGIG in the germline V gene (reference sequence). The CDR3 totals 13 residues. CDR3 sequence reads: CAWAPGANSPLHF. For the CDR3, the DNA is TGTGCCTGGGCCCCGGGAGCCAATTCACCCCTCCACTTT.

This clonotype is categorized as medium-sized. This rearrangement joins TRBV6-5 to TRBJ2-1; D call uncertain. CDR1 and CDR2 (germline): MNHEY, SVGAGI. V lost 4 bases to trimming and J lost 9 bases, with 10 bases between them. This CDR3 is built from 12 residues. The CDR3 DNA is TGTGCCAGCAGTTCCCGGAACGCTGAGCAGTTCTTC. Translating gives CASSSRNAEQFF.

V usage is TRBV5-1 and J usage is TRBJ2-6, with D maybe TRBD1 (6 bases). V was clipped by 0 bases and J by 1 base, with 8 bases between them. Germline V lookup: CDR1 SGHRS, CDR2 YFSETQ. The CDR3 covers 16 residues. CDR3 residues: CASSLDGQSGANVLTF. In DNA form, the CDR3 reads TGCGCCAGCAGCTTGGACGGACAGTCTGGGGCCAACGTCCTGACTTTC.

This clonotype was seen ten or more times. The rearrangement links TRBV2 to TRBJ2-4; D call uncertain. Germline V CDR1 and CDR2: SNHLY, FYNNEI. Trimming pared 0 bases from V and 6 bases from J, leaving 6 bases between. This CDR3 has 13 amino acids. The CDR3 loop is CASSEALRNIQYF. Written as DNA, the CDR3 is TGTGCCAGCAGTGAAGCGCTTCGAAACATTCAGTACTTC.

V gene TRBV3-2 combines with J gene TRBJ2-3. TRBV3-2 is reported as a pseudogene. The CDR3 contains 12 residues. As DNA, the CDR3 is TGTGCCAGCAGCCAAGGGAAAGATACGCAGTATTTT. Translation gives CASSQGKDTQYF.

This clonotype was seen at least ten times. The V call is TRBV11-2, the J call TRBJ2-7; 7 bases match TRBD1. The CDR3 contains 15 residues. J was trimmed by 0 bases and V by 4 bases; bases with no gene match: 6. CDR1 SGHAT and CDR2 FQNNGV come from the germline V gene. For the CDR3, the DNA is TGTGCCAGCAGCTCCCCCCGGGACAGCTCCTACGAGCAGTACTTC. It codes for CASSSPRDSSYEQYF.

Worth noting for this clonotype: Compared with germline, one end of the junction differs, possibly owing to a read error. The rearrangement joins TRBV3-1 to TRBJ1-5; D is undetermined. Germline values: CDR1 LGHDT, CDR2 YNNKEL (reference sequence). The CDR3 has 13 amino acids. CDR3 nucleotide sequence: TGTGCCAGCAGCCAAGATATCCATCAGCCCAAGCATTTT. This gives the protein CASSQDIHQPKHF.

This clonotype was counted ten times or more. V and J are TRBV12-3 or TRBV12-4 and TRBJ2-2, with 7 bases aligning to TRBD1. V gave up 3 bases and J gave up 16 bases; unmatched junction bases: 17. CDR3 length: 15 residues. The CDR3 protein is CASSFASQQGIEGFF. CDR3 nucleotides: TGTGCCAGCAGTTTCGCAAGTCAACAGGGGATCGAGGGGTTTTTT.

This clonotype occurred many times. The V call is TRBV4-3, the J call TRBJ2-7; D is unclear. Trimming removed 3 bases from V and 3 bases from J, with 18 bases in between. The CDR3 length is 16 residues. CDR1 is LGHNA and CDR2 is YSLEER in the germline V gene. For the CDR3, the DNA is TGCGCCAGCAGCCAGGACCGGAGCCCCTCGGTCTACGAGCAGTACTTC. Translated, it gives CASSQDRSPSVYEQYF.

This clonotype was seen a handful of times. This chain uses TRBV18 with TRBJ2-7; unclear D gene. There are 13 residues in the CDR3. V was shortened by 4 bases and J by 6 bases, with 13 bases between the two germline ends. Germline V gene lookup returns CDR1 KGHSH and CDR2 LQKENI. The CDR3 sequence: CASSLTASGEQYF. In nucleotides, the CDR3 is TGTGCCAGCTCACTCACAGCATCCGGCGAGCAGTACTTC.

Concerning this clonotype: A single base separates this from a much larger clone, so it may be a read error. V gene TRBV9 combines with J gene TRBJ1-3; D gene uncertain. Germline V CDR1 and CDR2: SGDLS, YYNGEE. Trimming took 0 bases from V and 7 from J, leaving 8 bases between them. This CDR3 has 13 residues. Written as DNA, the CDR3 is TGTGCCAGCAGCGTAGCATTAGGCAACACCATATATTTT. It translates to CASSVALGNTIYF.

This clonotype was seen ten or more times. The chain carries TRBV6-5 and TRBJ1-1, with unresolved D. Trimming shortened V by 3 bases and J by 9 bases, and 14 bases separated the two germline ends. The CDR3 is made up of 13 amino acids. Germline V lookup: CDR1 MNHEY, CDR2 SVGAGI. The CDR3 bases are TGTGCCAGCAGTTATGCGGGAGGCGAGAAAGCTTTCTTT. Protein product: CASSYAGGEKAFF.

This clonotype was detected ten times or more. The gene calls are TRBV7-2 and TRBJ2-5; 8 bases map to TRBD2. The CDR3 has 13 residues. V shed 5 bases and J 2 bases; nucleotides not matched to a gene: 1. Looked up from germline, CDR1 is SGHTA and CDR2 is FQGNSA. In nucleotides, the CDR3 is TGTGCCAGCAGCGGCGGGGGGCAAGAGACCCAGTACTTC. It codes for CASSGGGQETQYF.

This clonotype was seen at least ten times. The chain links TRBV20-1 to TRBJ2-2, with D tentatively TRBD1 (7 bases). The CDR3 runs to 13 residues. Trimming removed 5 bases at V and 7 bases at J, with 14 bases between. Germline CDR1 and CDR2: DFQATT and SNEGSKA (reference sequence). The CDR3 coding sequence is TGCAGTGCTGGGGGGACAGTCAACGGGGAGCTGTTTTTT. Amino acid sequence: CSAGGTVNGELFF.

This clonotype showed up many times. V usage is TRBV20-1 and J usage is TRBJ1-1, with TRBD1 identical over 9 bases. The CDR3 spans 15 residues. Unmatched junction bases numbered 6, after V lost 0 bases and J lost 4 bases. The germline V gene encodes CDR1 DFQATT and CDR2 SNEGSKA (reference sequence). CDR3 region: CSARDPGQGSTEAFF. DNA for the CDR3: TGCAGTGCTAGAGATCCGGGACAGGGATCCACTGAAGCTTTCTTT.

This clonotype was detected only a few times. The CDR3 reads CASSLGTASYNEQFF. The CDR3 DNA follows: TGCGCCAGCAGCTTGGGGACAGCATCCTACAATGAGCAGTTCTTC. The V gene is TRBV5-1, the J gene TRBJ2-1; weak D call: TRBD1 (6 bases). Between the trimmed V and J ends, which lost 0 bases and 1 base, there was a span of 8 bases. The CDR3 sequence is 15 residues long. Germline CDR1 is SGHRS and CDR2 is YFSETQ.

This clonotype was observed many times. The chain combines TRBV3-1 with TRBJ2-7; TRBD2 is a possible D gene (5 bases). CDR1 is LGHDT and CDR2 is YNNKEL in the germline V gene (reference sequence). This CDR3 spans 14 amino acids. V lost 9 bases, J lost 0 bases, and 15 bases lay in between. The CDR3 region is CASTLSGSSYEQYF. Here the CDR3 DNA reads TGTGCCAGTACACTCAGCGGTAGCTCCTACGAGCAGTACTTC.

The chain has TRBV28 and TRBJ2-5; 10 bases line up with TRBD1. CDR1 and CDR2 (germline): MDHEN, SYDVKM. V was clipped by 4 bases and J by 5 bases; unmatched bases: 4. This CDR3 spans 14 amino acids. CDR3 residues: CASSWTGGKETQYF. CDR3 coding DNA: TGTGCCAGCAGTTGGACAGGGGGAAAGGAGACCCAGTACTTC.

The table lists this clonotype with a few counts. The chain uses TRBV7-3 and TRBJ1-2; weak D call: TRBD1 (5 bases). The germline CDR1 and CDR2 sequences are SGHTA and FQGTGA. The V end was cut by 5 bases, the J end by 4 bases, with 11 bases between. This CDR3 has 13 amino acids. The CDR3 spells CASSARDGYGYTF. For the CDR3, the DNA is TGTGCCAGCAGCGCCCGGGACGGCTATGGCTACACCTTC.

This clonotype was seen at least ten times. The rearrangement links TRBV12-3 or TRBV12-4 to TRBJ2-7, with unresolved D. Trimming pared 3 bases from V and 3 bases from J, leaving 9 bases between. The CDR3 length is 13 residues. The CDR3 is CASSFGAVYEQYF. The CDR3, as DNA: TGTGCCAGCAGTTTCGGCGCTGTCTACGAGCAGTACTTC.